The rows below give T cell receptor beta chains drawn from one sample of a study of T cells in tumors after PD-1 blockade. This table comes from immunoSEQ multiplex PCR, and its TCRdb copy is limited to in-frame clones, with some not included. The table has around 60,000 clones, about four fifths seen once. The source was PBMCs, collected before anti-PD-1 treatment. The receptors were sampled from a human donor with basal cell carcinoma. Each CDR3 is given with its conserved first and last residue. A D gene is named only where the DNA matches it firmly. Expanded clones are given a class, and other clones once, few, many or no size at all.

TRBV5-1,TRBJ2-1,NA,NA,15,TGCGCCAGCAGCTTGGCTGCAGGCGTGGTAAATGAGCAGTTCTTC,CASSLAAGVVNEQFF
TRBV2,TRBJ2-7,NA,NA,14,TGTGCCAGCAGTAGGCAGGGGGGACCCTACGAGCAGTACTTC,CASSRQGGPYEQYF
TRBV7-9,TRBJ2-1,once,NA,14,TGTGCCAGCAGCCAAGTCAGGGGTCCCAATGAGCAGTTCTTC,CASSQVRGPNEQFF
TRBV19,TRBJ1-5,NA,NA,16,TGTGCCAGTAGTATTTCGGGGGTTATGGGCAATCAGCCCCAGCATTTT,CASSISGVMGNQPQHF
TRBV9,TRBJ1-3,NA,NA,16,TGTGCCAGCAGCCCAAATAGCCAGGGAGGAAGAAACACCATATATTTT,CASSPNSQGGRNTIYF
TRBV5-1,TRBJ1-4,NA,NA,16,TGCGCCAGCAGCTTGGGGCGGGAAGTCACTAATGAAAAACTGTTTTTT,CASSLGREVTNEKLFF
TRBV5-6,TRBJ2-7,NA,NA,14,TGTGCCAGCAGCTTTGGTGCGGGTACCTACGAGCAGTACTTC,CASSFGAGTYEQYF
TRBV9,TRBJ1-2,NA,NA,14,TGTGCCAGCAGCGTAGTTGGGGTAGGCTATGGCTACACCTTC,CASSVVGVGYGYTF
TRBV7-3,TRBJ1-6,medium-sized,TRBD1,15,TGTGCCAGCAGCTTGACAGGGGGCTGGGATTCACCCCTCCACTTT,CASSLTGGWDSPLHF
TRBV6-4,TRBJ2-1,NA,TRBD2,16,TGTGCCAGCAGTGCCATGGGACTAGCGGGGGGGAATGAGCAGTTCTTC,CASSAMGLAGGNEQFF
TRBV18,TRBJ2-1,NA,NA,13,TGTGCCAGCTCACTCGATATTGACAATGAGCAGTTCTTC,CASSLDIDNEQFF
TRBV30,TRBJ2-1,NA,NA,13,TGTGCCTGGAAGGGCCAGCTAATAAATGAGCAGTTCTTC,CAWKGQLINEQFF
TRBV13,TRBJ2-1,NA,TRBD2,17,TGTGCCAGCAGCCCCCTTACGGGGGGGCCAAGCTACAATGAGCAGTTCTTC,CASSPLTGGPSYNEQFF
TRBV7-9,TRBJ1-1,NA,NA,15,TGTGCCAGCAGCTCTAGACGGACTTCGTTCGCTGAAGCTTTCTTT,CASSSRRTSFAEAFF
TRBV5-5,TRBJ2-1,NA,TRBD2,15,TGTGCCAGCAGCCCGGGACTAGCGGGGTTAAATGAGCAGTTCTTC,CASSPGLAGLNEQFF
TRBV4-2,TRBJ2-7,NA,TRBD1,14,TGTGCCAGCGGAGATCAGGGGGCGTCCTACGAGCAGTACTTC,CASGDQGASYEQYF
TRBV14,TRBJ2-7,NA,TRBD1,15,TGTGCCAGCAGCCAGGTGGACAGGGGGCGCCTCGAGCAGTACTTC,CASSQVDRGRLEQYF
TRBV7-6,TRBJ2-2,NA,NA,15,TGTGCCAGCAGCCCACAGGAGATAAACACCGGGGAGCTGTTTTTT,CASSPQEINTGELFF
TRBV6-6,TRBJ2-1,NA,TRBD2,15,TGTGCCAGCAGTTACGGGCTAGCGGGGGTTAGTGAGCAGTTCTTC,CASSYGLAGVSEQFF
TRBV10-3,TRBJ2-1,NA,NA,12,TGTGCCATCAGTGGCGGGATTGATGAGCAGTTCTTC,CAISGGIDEQFF
TRBV18,TRBJ1-1,NA,TRBD1,14,TGTGCCAGCTCACCGCTGGGACAGGACACTGAAGCTTTCTTT,CASSPLGQDTEAFF
TRBV2,TRBJ1-3,few,NA,16,TGTGCCAGCAGTGAAGTCCAGTCGCTCTCTGGAAACACCATATATTTT,CASSEVQSLSGNTIYF
TRBV4-2,TRBJ1-4,NA,NA,16,TGTGCCAGCAGCCAAGATTTGCCCCCCAGGAGTGAAAAACTGTTTTTT,CASSQDLPPRSEKLFF
TRBV11-1,TRBJ2-5,NA,TRBD2,16,TGTGCCAGCAGCTTAGTCGGTAGCGGGGGGGGAGAGACCCAGTACTTC,CASSLVGSGGGETQYF
TRBV9,TRBJ2-7,few,TRBD2,15,TGTGCCAGCAGCGTTGGACTAGCGGGCTCCTACGAGCAGTACTTC,CASSVGLAGSYEQYF
TRBV11-3,TRBJ1-1,many,NA,16,TGTGCCAGCAGCTCGACAAGGGACCGATGGAACACTGAAGCTTTCTTT,CASSSTRDRWNTEAFF
TRBV3-1/TRBV3-2,TRBJ1-2,NA,TRBD1,15,TGTGCCAGCAGCCAAAGGTCAGGGGGCTACAGAGGCTACACCTTC,CASSQRSGGYRGYTF
TRBV7-6,TRBJ2-2,NA,NA,16,TGTGCCAGCAGCAAGCACCCCGAGGGTAACACCGGGGAGCTGTTTTTT,CASSKHPEGNTGELFF
TRBV25-1,TRBJ1-2,NA,NA,14,TGTGCTAGCAGTGAATCGGGCTTAGATAGGGGCTACACCTTC,CASSESGLDRGYTF
TRBV3-1/TRBV3-2,TRBJ2-6,NA,NA,18,TGTGCCAGCAGCCAAGATCGACTGGGAGGCTCTGGGGCCAACGTCCTGACTTTC,CASSQDRLGGSGANVLTF
TRBV24-1,TRBJ2-3,NA,TRBD2,15,TGTGCCACCAGTGATGGGGCTAGCGGGAGACATCCGCAGTATTTT,CATSDGASGRHPQYF
TRBV3-1/TRBV3-2,TRBJ2-1,NA,NA,17,TGTGCCAGCAGCCCCCGAGGGTTCTCTGAGTCCTACAATGAGCAGTTCTTC,CASSPRGFSESYNEQFF
TRBV2,TRBJ1-1,NA,NA,14,TGTGCCAGCAGAACTGACAGCCACCATTATGGGGCTTTCTTT,CASRTDSHHYGAFF
TRBV6-6,TRBJ1-1,NA,NA,14,TGTGCCAGCAGTCAACGGGGCTGGAACACTGAAGCTTTCTTT,CASSQRGWNTEAFF
TRBV5-1,TRBJ1-6,NA,TRBD1,16,TGCGCCAGCAGCCCCAGTTCGGGACAGGGGGTTTCACCCCTCCACTTT,CASSPSSGQGVSPLHF
TRBV12-3/TRBV12-4,TRBJ1-1,NA,NA,12,TGTGCCAGCCAAAAACGGAACACTGAAGCTTTCTTT,CASQKRNTEAFF
TRBV6-1,TRBJ2-3,NA,NA,12,TGTGCCAGCAGTGAGTCTAAGGATACGCAGTATTTT,CASSESKDTQYF
TRBV24-1,TRBJ2-5,NA,TRBD2,14,TGTGCCACCAGTGACGCGGGGGGTACTGAGACCCAGTACTTC,CATSDAGGTETQYF
TRBV9,TRBJ2-3,NA,TRBD1,15,TGTGCCAGCAGCGCTGAGGGGGCTCGAACAGATACGCAGTATTTT,CASSAEGARTDTQYF
TRBV10-3,TRBJ2-5,NA,NA,13,TGTGCCATCAGTGCTGGTGGAAAAGAGACCCAGTACTTC,CAISAGGKETQYF
TRBV7-9,TRBJ2-6,NA,NA,16,TGTGCCAGCAGTTCAGACAGTTACTCTGGGGCCAACGTCCTGACTTTC,CASSSDSYSGANVLTF